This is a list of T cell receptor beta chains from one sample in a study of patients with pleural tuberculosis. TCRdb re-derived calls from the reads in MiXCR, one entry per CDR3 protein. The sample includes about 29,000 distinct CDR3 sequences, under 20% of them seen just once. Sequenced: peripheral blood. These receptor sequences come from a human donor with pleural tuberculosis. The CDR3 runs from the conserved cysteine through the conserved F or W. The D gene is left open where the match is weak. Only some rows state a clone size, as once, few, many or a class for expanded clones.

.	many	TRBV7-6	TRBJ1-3	CASSPGTGNTIYF	TGTGCCAGCAGTCCGGGGACAGGAAACACCATATATTTT
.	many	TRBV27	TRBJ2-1	CASSTREPYNEQFF	TGTGCCAGCAGTACCCGGGAACCCTACAATGAGCAGTTCTTC
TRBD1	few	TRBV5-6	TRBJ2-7	CASSVHMGQGADEQYF	TGTGCCAGCAGCGTACATATGGGACAGGGGGCAGATGAGCAGTACTTC
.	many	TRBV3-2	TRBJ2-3	CASSLTSGIIDTQYF	TGTGCCAGCAGCCTGACTAGCGGGATTATCGATACGCAGTATTTT
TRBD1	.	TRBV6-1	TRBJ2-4	CASSQTGAAKNIQYF	TGTGCCAGCAGCCAGACAGGGGCTGCCAAAAACATTCAGTACTTC
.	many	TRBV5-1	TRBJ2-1	CASSATLTAGVQFF	TGCGCCAGCAGCGCAACTCTGACAGCCGGTGTGCAGTTCTTC
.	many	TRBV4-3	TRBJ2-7	CASSQDPGPYEQYF	TGCGCCAGCAGCCAAGACCCAGGGCCCTACGAGCAGTACTTC
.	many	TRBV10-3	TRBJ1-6	CAIRGTSDSPLHF	TGTGCCATCAGGGGGACATCGGATTCACCCCTCCACTTT
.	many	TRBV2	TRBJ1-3	CASRIGGSGNTIYF	TGTGCCAGCCGGATCGGGGGGAGTGGAAACACCATATATTTT
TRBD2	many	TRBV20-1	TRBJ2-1	CSAKIAGARNNEQFF	TGCAGTGCTAAAATAGCGGGAGCGAGAAACAATGAGCAGTTCTTC
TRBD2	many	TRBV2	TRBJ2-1	CASRKAGEGLNEQFF	TGTGCCAGCAGAAAAGCGGGAGAGGGCTTGAATGAGCAGTTCTTC
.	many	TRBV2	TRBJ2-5	CASRSSGETQYF	TGTGCCAGCCGCAGCTCGGGAGAGACCCAGTACTTC
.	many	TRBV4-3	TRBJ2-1	CASSQVPGHEQFF	TGCGCCAGCAGCCAAGTTCCAGGTCATGAGCAGTTCTTC
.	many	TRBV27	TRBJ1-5	CASSYDISNQPQHF	TGTGCCAGCAGTTATGATATTAGCAATCAGCCCCAGCATTTT
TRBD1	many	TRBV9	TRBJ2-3	CASSEGAGTGTDTQYF	TGTGCCAGCAGCGAGGGAGCCGGGACAGGCACAGATACGCAGTATTTT
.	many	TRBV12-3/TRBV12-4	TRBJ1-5	CASTHRRLLYSNQPQHF	TGTGCCAGCACCCATCGCAGGCTACTTTATAGCAATCAGCCCCAGCATTTT
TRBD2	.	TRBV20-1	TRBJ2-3	CSALKPRNSGRAGADTQYF	TGCAGTGCCCTGAAACCGCGAAATAGCGGGAGGGCCGGGGCAGATACGCAGTATTTT
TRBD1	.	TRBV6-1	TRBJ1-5	CASRVDRGQPQHF	TGTGCCAGCAGGGTGGACAGGGGTCAGCCCCAGCATTTT
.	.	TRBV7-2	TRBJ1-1	CASSLNPGDTGAFF	TGTGCCAGCAGCCTCAACCCCGGGGACACTGGAGCTTTCTTC
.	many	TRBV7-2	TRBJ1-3	CASSTTSGNTIYF	TGTGCCAGCAGCACAACCTCTGGAAACACCATATATTTT
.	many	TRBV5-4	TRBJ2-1	CASSFRLPDYEQFF	TGTGCCAGCAGCTTTAGACTTCCCGACTATGAGCAGTTCTTC
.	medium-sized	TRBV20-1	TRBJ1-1	CSALWNTEAFF	TGCAGTGCTCTATGGAACACTGAAGCTTTCTTT